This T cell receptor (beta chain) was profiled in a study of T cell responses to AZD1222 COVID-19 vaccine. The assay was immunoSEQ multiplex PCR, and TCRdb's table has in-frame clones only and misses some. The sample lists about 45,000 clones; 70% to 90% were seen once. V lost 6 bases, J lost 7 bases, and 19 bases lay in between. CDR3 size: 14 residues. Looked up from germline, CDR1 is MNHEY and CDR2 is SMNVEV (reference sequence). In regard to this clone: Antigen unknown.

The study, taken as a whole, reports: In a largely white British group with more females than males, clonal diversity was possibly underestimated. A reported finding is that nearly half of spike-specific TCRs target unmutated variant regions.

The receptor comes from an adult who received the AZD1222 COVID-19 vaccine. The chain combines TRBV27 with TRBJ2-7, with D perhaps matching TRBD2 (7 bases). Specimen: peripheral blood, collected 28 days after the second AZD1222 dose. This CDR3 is CASRQGLPVGEQYF. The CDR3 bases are TGTGCCAGCAGACAGGGACTACCCGTGGGTGAGCAGTACTTC.